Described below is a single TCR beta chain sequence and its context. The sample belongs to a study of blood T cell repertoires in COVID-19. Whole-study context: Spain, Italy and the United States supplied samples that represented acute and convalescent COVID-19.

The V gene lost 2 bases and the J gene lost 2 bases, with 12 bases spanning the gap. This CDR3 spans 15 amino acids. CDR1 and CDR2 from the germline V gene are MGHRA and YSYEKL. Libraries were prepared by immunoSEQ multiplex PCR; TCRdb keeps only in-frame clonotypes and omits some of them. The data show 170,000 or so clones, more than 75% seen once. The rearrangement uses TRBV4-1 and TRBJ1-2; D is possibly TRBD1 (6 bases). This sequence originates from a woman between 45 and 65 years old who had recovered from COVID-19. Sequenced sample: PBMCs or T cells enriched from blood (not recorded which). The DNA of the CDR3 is TGCGCCAGCAGCCAACCCCCAACAGGGAACTATGGCTACACCTTC. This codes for CASSQPPTGNYGYTF.